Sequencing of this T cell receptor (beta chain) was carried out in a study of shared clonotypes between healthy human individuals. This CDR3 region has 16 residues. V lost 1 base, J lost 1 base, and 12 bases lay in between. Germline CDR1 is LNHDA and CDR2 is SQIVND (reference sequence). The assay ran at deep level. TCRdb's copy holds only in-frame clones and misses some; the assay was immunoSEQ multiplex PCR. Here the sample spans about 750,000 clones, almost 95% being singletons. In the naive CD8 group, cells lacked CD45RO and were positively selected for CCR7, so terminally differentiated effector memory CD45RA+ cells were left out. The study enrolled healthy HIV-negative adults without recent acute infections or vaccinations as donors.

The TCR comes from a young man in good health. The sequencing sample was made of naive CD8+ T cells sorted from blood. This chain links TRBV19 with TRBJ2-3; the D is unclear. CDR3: CASSIGARVGTDTQYF. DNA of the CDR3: TGTGCCAGTAGTATAGGCGCTAGGGTGGGCACAGATACGCAGTATTTT.